This T cell receptor (beta chain) was retrieved from a study of blood T cells in healthy people across ages. Comments on this clonotype: Its matching antigen is unknown. The junction does not match germline at one end; this may be a read error.

This CDR3 is built from 16 residues. Study conclusions and caveats: Long-lived and aged donors differed, with more naive CD4+ cells and higher diversity in the long-lived.

Next came a second PCR, run for about 6 to 12 cycles, which used a sample-barcoded 5' primer along with a J-beta primer mix. Every individual sample yielded 2.5 million or more paired-end reads (each containing CDR3). Via MiXCR, TCRdb re-called the 5' RACE reads, giving one row per CDR3 protein. The data show approximately 1.5 million distinct CDR3 sequences, with about 35% seen just once and roughly 10% held by the top ten. Total RNA extracted from each sample amounted to at least 6 micrograms. The sequenced sample was blood. This chain links TRBV12-3 or TRBV12-4 with TRBJ2-3; 7 bases are shared with TRBD1. This TCR derives from a woman in her twenties or thirties in good health. The DNA for the CDR3 is TGTGCCAGCAGTTGGCCGGGAAAGGGGGCAGGAGATACGCAATATTTT. Protein product: CASSWPGKGAGDTQYF.